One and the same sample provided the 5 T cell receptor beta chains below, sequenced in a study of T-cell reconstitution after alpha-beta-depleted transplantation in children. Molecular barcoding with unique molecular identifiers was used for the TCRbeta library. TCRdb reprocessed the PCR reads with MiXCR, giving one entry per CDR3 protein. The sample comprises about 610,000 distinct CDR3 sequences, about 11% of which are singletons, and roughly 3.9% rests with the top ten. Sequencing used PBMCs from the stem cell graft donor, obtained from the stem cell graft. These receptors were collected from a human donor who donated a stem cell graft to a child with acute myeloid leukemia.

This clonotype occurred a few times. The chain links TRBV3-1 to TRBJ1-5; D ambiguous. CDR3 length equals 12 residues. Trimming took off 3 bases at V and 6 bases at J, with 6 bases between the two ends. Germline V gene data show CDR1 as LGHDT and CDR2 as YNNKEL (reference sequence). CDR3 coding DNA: TGTGCCAGCAGCCACGGATCTCAGCCCCAGCATTTT. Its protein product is CASSHGSQPQHF.

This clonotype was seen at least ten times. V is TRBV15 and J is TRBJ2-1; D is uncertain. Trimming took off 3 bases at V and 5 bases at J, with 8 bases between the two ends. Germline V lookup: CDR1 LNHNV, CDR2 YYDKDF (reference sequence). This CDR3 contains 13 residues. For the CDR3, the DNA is TGTGCCACCAGCAGGGATCCGAACAATGAGCAGTTCTTC. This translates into CATSRDPNNEQFF.

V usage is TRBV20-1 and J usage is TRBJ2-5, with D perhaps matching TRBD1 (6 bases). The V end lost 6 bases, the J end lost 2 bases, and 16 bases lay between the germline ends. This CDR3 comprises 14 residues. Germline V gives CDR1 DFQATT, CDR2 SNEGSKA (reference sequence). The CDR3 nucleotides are TGCAGTGCCGATCCCCGCCAGGGGCAAGAGACCCAGTACTTC. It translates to CSADPRQGQETQYF.

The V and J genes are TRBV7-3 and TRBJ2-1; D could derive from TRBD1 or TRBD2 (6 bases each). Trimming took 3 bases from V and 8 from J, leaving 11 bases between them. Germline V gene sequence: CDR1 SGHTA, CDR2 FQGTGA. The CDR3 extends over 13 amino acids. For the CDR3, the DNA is TGTGCCAGCAGCTTGGGGGGCCAAGATGAGCAGTTCTTC. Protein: CASSLGGQDEQFF.

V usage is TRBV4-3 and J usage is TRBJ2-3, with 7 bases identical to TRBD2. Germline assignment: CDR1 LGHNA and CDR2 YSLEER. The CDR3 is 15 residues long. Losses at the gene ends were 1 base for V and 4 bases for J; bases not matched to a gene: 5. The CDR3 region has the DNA TGCGCCAGCAGCCAAGTGGCGGGAGAGGCAGATACGCAGTATTTT. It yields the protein CASSQVAGEADTQYF.